The 29 T cell receptor beta chains in this list originate from one sample, sequenced in a study of blood T cells in healthy people across ages. The authors ran a second PCR of 7 to 11 cycles using a sample-barcoded 5' primer and a J-beta primer mix. TCRdb recomputed calls from the 5' RACE reads with MiXCR, one row per CDR3 protein. The repertoire holds 1,500,000 or so distinct CDR3 sequences, with around 55% as singletons. Sequenced input: blood. These receptors were obtained from a man younger than 35 in good health.

The rearrangement links TRBV5-6 to TRBJ1-4; TRBD1 matches 9 bases. J was trimmed by 5 bases and V by 4 bases; bases with no gene match: 6. This CDR3 is built from 15 residues. Germline V gene sequence: CDR1 SGHDT, CDR2 YYEEEE. CDR3 loop: CASSTPDRGNEKLFF. For the CDR3, the DNA is TGTGCCAGCAGCACACCGGACAGGGGAAATGAAAAACTGTTTTTT.

CDR3 region: CASKSGGLPLHF. CDR3 sequence (DNA): TGTGCCAGCAAGTCCGGCGGCTTACCCCTCCACTTT. The chain links TRBV6-5 to TRBJ1-6; no reliable D call. CDR1 is MNHEY, CDR2 SVGAGI, per germline. The CDR3 has 12 residues. V was shortened by 7 bases and J by 12 bases, with 13 bases between the two germline ends.

This clonotype was seen a few times. V gene TRBV28 combines with J gene TRBJ2-3, with TRBD1 matching 8 bases. Germline CDR1 and CDR2: MDHEN and SYDVKM. CDR3 length: 16 residues. V shed 5 bases, J shed 3 bases, and the junction held 10 bases outside the gene matches. CDR3 sequence: CASSTSDRGRTDTQYF. CDR3 nucleotide sequence: TGTGCCAGCAGTACTTCCGACAGGGGTCGTACAGATACGCAGTATTTT.

The chain links TRBV12-3 or TRBV12-4 to TRBJ1-2, with D unclear. Trimming stripped 7 bases from V and 10 bases from J, with 22 bases between. There are 14 residues in the CDR3. The CDR3 sequence is CASTAGKGGGDYTF. In DNA form, the CDR3 reads TGTGCCAGCACCGCGGGAAAGGGAGGTGGAGACTACACCTTC.

The chain combines TRBV5-1 with TRBJ1-6, with 9 bases matching TRBD1. CDR3 length: 15 amino acids. V gave up 1 base and J gave up 9 bases; unmatched junction bases: 5. Germline CDR1 and CDR2: SGHRS and YFSETQ. CDR3 loop: CASSLTGGDSSPLHF. CDR3 nucleotide sequence: TGCGCCAGCAGCTTGACAGGGGGCGATAGTTCACCCCTCCACTTT.

The J gene is TRBJ2-3, the V gene TRBV7-2; 8 bases align to TRBD2. V gave up 5 bases and J gave up 6 bases; unmatched junction bases: 10. The CDR3 sequence is 15 residues long. Germline V gene data show CDR1 as SGHTA and CDR2 as FQGNSA. This CDR3 is CASSPSGGRRDTQYF. CDR3 coding DNA: TGTGCCAGCAGCCCTAGCGGCGGGAGGCGGGATACGCAGTATTTT.

The J gene is TRBJ2-3, the V gene TRBV7-2; tentatively, D is TRBD2 (6 bases). The CDR3 consists of 13 residues. Germline CDR1 SGHTA, CDR2 FQGNSA. Trimming took 5 bases from V and 9 from J, leaving 15 bases between them. The CDR3 DNA follows: TGTGCCAGCAGCCCCGGACTATTGGGGACGCAGTATTTT. It encodes CASSPGLLGTQYF.

The chain combines TRBV20-1 with TRBJ2-1; 8 bases match TRBD1. The CDR3 sequence is 12 residues long. Germline assignment: CDR1 DFQATT and CDR2 SNEGSKA (reference sequence). V gave up 6 bases and J gave up 6 bases; unmatched junction bases: 4. The CDR3 spells CSARTGTNEQFF. CDR3 sequence (DNA): TGCAGTGCGCGGACAGGGACCAATGAGCAGTTCTTC.

The CDR3 loop is CASSGSGGDDNEQFF. The CDR3, as DNA: TGTGCCAGCAGCGGTAGCGGGGGGGACGACAATGAGCAGTTCTTC. The rearrangement links TRBV9 to TRBJ2-1; 11 bases align to TRBD2. CDR3 size: 15 residues. CDR1 and CDR2 (germline): SGDLS, YYNGEE. V lost 3 bases to trimming and J lost 5 bases; unmatched junction nucleotides: 4. The full variable domain, completed using reference TRBV9 and TRBJ2-1, is DSGVTQTPKHLITATGQRVTLRCSPRSGDLSVYWYQQSLDQGLQFLIQYYNGEERAKGNILERFSAQQFPDLHSELNLSSLELGDSALYFCASSGSGGDDNEQFFGPGTRLTVL.

A single count supports this clonotype. The chain is built from TRBV10-3 and TRBJ2-2, with a possible D match to TRBD2 (5 bases). The CDR3 length is 13 residues. The V end lost 3 bases, the J end lost 7 bases, and 9 bases lay between the germline ends. CDR1 ENHRY and CDR2 SYGVKD come from the germline V gene. The chain's CDR3 is CAISEGGLGELFF. The CDR3 DNA reads as TGTGCCATCAGTGAAGGCGGACTCGGGGAGCTGTTTTTT.

The V gene is TRBV11-2, the J gene TRBJ2-7, with no clear D. The CDR3 runs 16 residues. In germline, CDR1 is SGHAT, CDR2 FQNNGV. V was cut by 5 bases and J by 0 bases, with 17 bases left in between. CDR3 nucleotide sequence: TGTGCCAGCAGCAATATCCGAGGCCCAAACTCCTACGAGCAGTACTTC. Its translation: CASSNIRGPNSYEQYF. The whole variable domain, remainder taken from reference TRBV11-2 and TRBJ2-7, is EAGVAQSPRYKIIEKRQSVAFWCNPISGHATLYWYQQILGQGPKLLIQFQNNGVVDDSQLPKDRFSAERLKGVDSTLKIQPAKLEDSAVYLCASSNIRGPNSYEQYFGPGTRLTVT.

As regards this clonotype: The junction departs from the called germline gene at one end, perhaps through a read error. V gene TRBV6-6 combines with J gene TRBJ1-2; 11 nucleotides agree with TRBD1. This CDR3 region has 16 residues. Germline lookup yields CDR1 MNHNY and CDR2 SVGAGI (reference sequence). The CDR3 nucleotides are TGTGGCAGCAGCGTTTCCCGGGACAGGGGGTTCTATGGCTACACCTTC. Its translation: CGSSVSRDRGFYGYTF.

The chain recombines TRBV4-3 with TRBJ2-7, with a weak D call TRBD2 (7 bases). Trimming removed 2 bases from V and 5 bases from J, with 10 bases in between. In germline, CDR1 is LGHNA, CDR2 YSLEER. The CDR3 has 13 residues. CDR3 in amino acids: CASSQRGRDEQYF. As DNA, the CDR3 is TGCGCCAGCAGCCAAAGGGGGAGGGACGAGCAGTACTTC.

In its sample, this clonotype was seen a few times. The chain couples TRBV27 to TRBJ2-3; the D gene is possibly TRBD1 (5 bases). With 10 bases removed from V and 6 bases from J, the gap between germline ends came to 5 bases. The CDR3 runs 9 residues. The germline V gene encodes CDR1 MNHEY and CDR2 SMNVEV (reference sequence). The CDR3 sequence: CAKGDTQYF. CDR3 nucleotides: TGTGCCAAGGGGGATACGCAGTATTTT.

The chain links TRBV7-2 to TRBJ2-3, with 9 bases fitting TRBD2. This CDR3 contains 15 residues. Trimming at V came to 4 bases and at J to 6 bases, leaving 8 bases not matched to a gene. Germline V gene sequence: CDR1 SGHTA, CDR2 FQGNSA. Written as DNA, the CDR3 is TGTGCCAGCAGCTGGGGACTAGCAGTTTTGGATACGCAGTATTTT. Its translation is CASSWGLAVLDTQYF.

This clonotype has more than one count but fewer than ten. The chain employs TRBV29-1 and TRBJ1-1; D gene unclear. Between the trimmed V and J ends, which lost 4 bases and 0 bases, there was a span of 9 bases. The CDR3 is 13 amino acids. Germline V gives CDR1 SQVTM, CDR2 ANQGSEA. The CDR3 loop reads CSVVRAMNTEAFF. In DNA form, the CDR3 reads TGCAGCGTTGTTAGAGCTATGAACACTGAAGCTTTCTTT.

The genes are TRBV10-3 and TRBJ2-3, with 13 nucleotides matching TRBD2. This CDR3 contains 15 residues. V was pared by 7 bases and J by 2 bases, with 3 bases of the junction left unmatched. From germline, CDR1 is ENHRY and CDR2 SYGVKD. In DNA form, the CDR3 reads TGTGCCATCACCGGGACTAGCGGGGCCACAGATACGCAGTATTTT. This sequence encodes CAITGTSGATDTQYF.

This clonotype was counted only a few times. The chain is built from TRBV20-1 and TRBJ2-1, with D possibly being TRBD1 (6 bases). The CDR3 spans 16 residues. Trimming removed 0 bases at V and 10 bases at J, with 22 bases between. Germline V gene sequence: CDR1 DFQATT, CDR2 SNEGSKA (reference sequence). This CDR3 is CSARDFGTHSVREQFF. The CDR3 nucleotides read TGCAGTGCTAGAGATTTCGGGACACATTCGGTTCGCGAGCAGTTCTTC.

The genes are TRBV3-1 and TRBJ1-1; 7 bases map to TRBD1. Germline V gene sequence: CDR1 LGHDT, CDR2 YNNKEL (reference sequence). Trimming at V came to 4 bases and at J to 1 base, leaving 18 bases not matched to a gene. The CDR3 loop spans 19 amino acids. The CDR3 region is CASSPLPGTEDWQNTEAFF. DNA for the CDR3: TGTGCCAGCAGCCCCCTACCCGGGACAGAGGATTGGCAGAACACTGAAGCTTTCTTT.

This clonotype was seen more than once but under ten times. The chain has TRBV9 and TRBJ1-2, with 9 nucleotides matching TRBD1. The CDR3 loop spans 14 amino acids. CDR1 SGDLS and CDR2 YYNGEE come from the germline V gene. The junction had 7 bases not matched to a gene; V was cut back by 6 bases and J by 4 bases. The CDR3 is CASTLTGGRYGYTF. The CDR3 DNA follows: TGTGCCAGCACCCTCACAGGGGGCCGCTATGGCTACACCTTC. The variable domain in full, completed from reference TRBV9 and TRBJ1-2, reads DSGVTQTPKHLITATGQRVTLRCSPRSGDLSVYWYQQSLDQGLQFLIQYYNGEERAKGNILERFSAQQFPDLHSELNLSSLELGDSALYFCASTLTGGRYGYTFGSGTRLTVV.

This clonotype was detected only once. The V and J genes are TRBV7-9 and TRBJ2-6; D is ambiguous. V shed 4 bases and J shed 1 base, with 8 bases lying between them. Per germline, CDR1 SEHNR and CDR2 FQNEAQ (reference sequence). CDR3 length: 15 residues. The CDR3 region is CASSSVGSGANVLTF. The CDR3 nucleotides are TGTGCCAGCAGCTCGGTAGGATCTGGGGCCAACGTCCTGACTTTC.

The J gene is TRBJ1-2, the V gene TRBV28; 8 bases agree with TRBD1. V lost 5 bases and J lost 5; bases outside the gene matches: 10. Germline-derived CDR1 and CDR2 are MDHEN and SYDVKM. This CDR3 contains 15 residues. The CDR3 here is CASSRQGARKYGYTF. In DNA form, the CDR3 reads TGTGCCAGCAGTCGGCAGGGGGCGAGGAAATATGGCTACACCTTC.

The J gene is TRBJ1-5, the V gene TRBV19, with a possible D match to TRBD1 (6 bases). V was trimmed by 5 bases and J by 5 bases, leaving 13 bases between them. Germline V gives CDR1 LNHDA, CDR2 SQIVND (reference sequence). This CDR3 has 14 amino acids. The CDR3 DNA follows: TGTGCCAGTAGTGTACAGGGTGAAGATCAGCCCCAGCATTTT. Its translation: CASSVQGEDQPQHF.

This clonotype was picked up a small number of times. V and J are TRBV10-3 and TRBJ2-3; tentatively, D is TRBD1 (6 bases). V lost 2 bases and J lost 9, with 9 bases in between. Germline CDR1 ENHRY, CDR2 SYGVKD. The CDR3 runs to 12 residues. CDR3 region: CAISEGGQTQYF. CDR3 coding DNA: TGTGCCATCAGTGAGGGGGGACAAACGCAGTATTTT.

This clonotype has a handful of counts. The junction and the germline gene differ at one end; a read error may be behind it. The CDR3 nucleotides are TGTGCCAGCAGCTTAGTTTTAGGGGACACTGAAGCTTTCTTT. Encoded protein: CASSLVLGDTEAFF. The chain is built from TRBV5-1 and TRBJ1-1; possibly TRBD1 for D (5 bases). CDR1 is SGHRS and CDR2 is YFSETQ in the germline V gene. The CDR3 sequence is 14 residues long.

The genes are TRBV28 and TRBJ1-6; weak D call: TRBD1 (5 bases). The V end lost 2 bases, the J end lost 12 bases, and 14 bases lay between the germline ends. Looked up from germline, CDR1 is MDHEN and CDR2 is SYDVKM. CDR3 length equals 14 residues. The CDR3 region is CASSLGTDRIPLHF. The CDR3, as DNA: TGTGCCAGCAGTTTAGGGACGGACCGTATACCCCTCCACTTT.

The J gene is TRBJ2-5, the V gene TRBV27; TRBD2 agrees at 8 bases. Germline CDR1 MNHEY, CDR2 SMNVEV (reference sequence). V shed 9 bases, J shed 11 bases, and the junction held 14 bases outside the gene matches. This CDR3 spans 13 amino acids. The CDR3 spells CASSGIPNNEQYF. The CDR3 bases are TGTGCCAGTAGCGGGATTCCAAACAATGAGCAGTACTTC.

The rearrangement links TRBV27 to TRBJ2-7, with a tentative D call TRBD2 (6 bases). The CDR3 is made up of 13 amino acids. V lost 3 bases, J lost 3 bases, and 9 bases lay in between. Germline CDR1 is MNHEY and CDR2 is SMNVEV (reference sequence). The CDR3 sequence: CASSLKRVYEQYF. The CDR3 DNA reads TGTGCCAGCAGTTTGAAGCGGGTCTACGAGCAGTACTTC.

This clonotype was seen just once. The V call is TRBV7-9, the J call TRBJ1-2; the D is unclear. V gave up 4 bases and J gave up 3 bases, with 6 bases separating them. The CDR3 sequence is 12 residues long. Germline lookup yields CDR1 SEHNR and CDR2 FQNEAQ (reference sequence). In DNA form, the CDR3 reads TGTGCCAGCAGCTGGCGGGACTATGGCTACACCTTC. Protein product: CASSWRDYGYTF.